The 13 T cell receptor beta chains below were found in one sample sequenced in a study of glioma-infiltrating T cells (TCRdb year 2016). Sequenced on an Illumina MiSeq. The iRepertoire nested amplicon-rescue multiplex PCR (arm-PCR) platform was used to amplify TCR alpha and beta CDR3 regions from RNA. The public sequencing data were trimmed at Q25 with fastp and processed into clonotypes with MiXCR by TCRdb, which kept only in-frame beta chains. Rows merge per CDR3 protein into single entries with the most common DNA and genes. In this sample the table shows around 390,000 distinct CDR3 sequences, approximately 42% of which occur a single time. Jointly, the top ten make up more than 10% of the sample. The sample consisted of glioma tissue, nonneoplastic brain tissue, or PBMCs (not recorded which). Receptor source: a human donor with low-grade glioma or glioblastoma, undergoing nonglioma brain surgery, or in good health (not recorded which).

The genes are TRBV7-6 and TRBJ2-2; 8 bases are a match to TRBD1. Germline CDR1 reads SGHVS; CDR2 reads FNYEAQ. Trimming removed 8 bases from V and 1 base from J; junction bases left unmatched: 15. The CDR3 extends over 18 amino acids. CDR3 coding DNA: TGTGCCAGCGCTCGGGGAGCAGGGGGCTTTATGAACACCGGGGAGCTGTTTTTT. Translated: CASARGAGGFMNTGELFF.

This clonotype was recorded at least ten times. The chain carries TRBV20-1 and TRBJ2-1; TRBD1 matches at 12 bases. The CDR3 loop spans 15 amino acids. Germline CDR1 is DFQATT and CDR2 is SNEGSKA (reference sequence). J lost 8 bases, V lost 3 bases, and 8 bases had no gene match. CDR3 DNA sequence: TGCAGTGCTAGCCCCGGGACAGGGGGCAGGGATGAGCAGTTCTTC. The encoded protein is CSASPGTGGRDEQFF.

In this sample, this clonotype turned up many times. The chain links TRBV6-2 or TRBV6-3 to TRBJ2-1; 7 nucleotides match TRBD1. From germline, CDR1 is MNHEY and CDR2 SVGEGT. The CDR3 is 16 amino acids. V lost 2 bases, J lost 1 base, and 5 bases stayed unmatched. CDR3: CASSYLTGLSYNEQFF. In DNA form, the CDR3 reads TGTGCCAGCAGTTACCTGACAGGGTTGTCCTACAATGAGCAGTTCTTC.

Notes on this clonotype: This may arise from a read error, as a much more abundant clone is one base away. The chain is built from TRBV27 and TRBJ1-2; no definite D call. From germline, CDR1 is MNHEY and CDR2 SMNVEV (reference sequence). The CDR3 has 13 amino acids. Between the trimmed V and J ends, which lost 6 bases and 4 bases, there was a span of 12 bases. The CDR3 nucleotides are TGTGCCAGCAGAGTGGGGATCGCCTATGGCTACACCTTC. It yields the protein CASRVGIAYGYTF.

The sample holds many counts of this clonotype. This chain links TRBV27 with TRBJ1-1; D gene uncertain. The CDR3 covers 15 residues. Trimming removed 3 bases at V and 2 bases at J, with 13 bases between. Germline CDR1 is MNHEY and CDR2 is SMNVEV (reference sequence). The CDR3 spells CASSLYTTGNTEAFF. In nucleotides, the CDR3 is TGTGCCAGCAGTTTGTATACGACTGGAAACACTGAAGCTTTCTTT.

V and J are TRBV6-2 or TRBV6-3 and TRBJ2-7; D assignment may be TRBD1 or TRBD2 (5 bases each). Germline values: CDR1 MNHEY, CDR2 SVGEGT. The V gene lost 10 bases and the J gene lost 2 bases, with 12 bases spanning the gap. The CDR3 loop spans 12 amino acids. As DNA, the CDR3 is TGTGCCATCCAGGGTAGCGCCTACGAGCAGTACTTC. It encodes CAIQGSAYEQYF.

The chain links TRBV28 to TRBJ2-7, with a possible D match to TRBD2 (6 bases). Trimming pared 6 bases from V and 3 bases from J, leaving 21 bases between. From germline, CDR1 is MDHEN and CDR2 SYDVKM. There are 16 residues in the CDR3. CDR3 nucleotide sequence: TGTGCCAGCAGCCCCGAGTCGCCAGGGAGGAACTACGAGCAGTACTTC. As protein: CASSPESPGRNYEQYF.

The chain combines TRBV5-4 with TRBJ1-1; tentatively, D is TRBD1 (5 bases). This CDR3 is built from 14 residues. Trimming removed 7 bases from V and 2 bases from J, with 15 bases in between. The germline CDR1 and CDR2 sequences are SGHNT and YYREEE (reference sequence). CDR3 sequence reads: CASCPGGSNTEAFF. Written as DNA, the CDR3 is TGTGCCAGCTGCCCGGGGGGATCCAACACTGAAGCTTTCTTT.

The chain couples TRBV19 to TRBJ2-3, with a tentative D call TRBD2 (6 bases). Per germline, CDR1 LNHDA and CDR2 SQIVND (reference sequence). This CDR3 is built from 15 residues. Trimming took off 8 bases at V and 0 bases at J, with 15 bases between the two ends. In DNA, the CDR3 is TGTGCCAGTGACGTTAGTGGGACTAGCACAGATACGCAGTATTTT. Residues: CASDVSGTSTDTQYF.

The chain recombines TRBV4-2 with TRBJ1-2, with D possibly TRBD1 on 5 matching bases. There are 14 residues in the CDR3. From germline, CDR1 is LGHNA and CDR2 YNFKEQ. Trimming cost V 1 base and J 4 bases, with 10 bases left between them. DNA for the CDR3: TGTGCCAGCAGCCAAGTGAAGGGGAGCTATGGCTACACCTTC. Translated, it gives CASSQVKGSYGYTF.

This clonotype has a count of ten or more. J is TRBJ2-7 and V is TRBV28; the D gene is possibly TRBD1 (7 bases). Germline V lookup: CDR1 MDHEN, CDR2 SYDVKM. CDR3 length equals 13 residues. The V gene lost 7 bases and the J gene lost 3 bases, with 13 bases spanning the gap. This CDR3 is CASIQGGSYEQYF. The DNA of the CDR3 is TGTGCCAGCATCCAGGGGGGAAGCTACGAGCAGTACTTC. Looking up the rest from reference TRBV28 and TRBJ2-7 gives the full variable domain: DVKVTQSSRYLVKRTGEKVFLECVQDMDHENMFWYRQDPGLGLRLIYFSYDVKMKEKGDIPEGYSVSREKKERFSLILESASTNQTSMYLCASIQGGSYEQYFGPGTRLTVT.

The V call is TRBV4-1, the J call TRBJ2-2; 9 positions agree with TRBD2. The CDR3 totals 16 residues. V lost 0 bases to trimming and J lost 7 bases; unmatched junction nucleotides: 6. CDR1 is MGHRA and CDR2 is YSYEKL in the germline V gene. Here the CDR3 reads CASSQDPSGVGGELFF. For the CDR3, the DNA is TGCGCCAGCAGCCAAGACCCTAGCGGGGTGGGCGGGGAGCTGTTTTTT.

To note about this clonotype: The CDR3 ends on some other residue instead of the conserved phenylalanine or tryptophan, so this is likely a read error. V is TRBV7-9 and J is TRBJ2-1, with TRBD2 matching over 9 bases. The germline CDR1 and CDR2 sequences are SEHNR and FQNEAQ (reference sequence). This CDR3 is built from 16 residues. CDR3 protein: CASSQDLAGTLGEQFL. DNA of the CDR3: TGCGCCAGCAGCCAAGATCTAGCGGGGACTCTTGGGGAGCAGTTCCTC.